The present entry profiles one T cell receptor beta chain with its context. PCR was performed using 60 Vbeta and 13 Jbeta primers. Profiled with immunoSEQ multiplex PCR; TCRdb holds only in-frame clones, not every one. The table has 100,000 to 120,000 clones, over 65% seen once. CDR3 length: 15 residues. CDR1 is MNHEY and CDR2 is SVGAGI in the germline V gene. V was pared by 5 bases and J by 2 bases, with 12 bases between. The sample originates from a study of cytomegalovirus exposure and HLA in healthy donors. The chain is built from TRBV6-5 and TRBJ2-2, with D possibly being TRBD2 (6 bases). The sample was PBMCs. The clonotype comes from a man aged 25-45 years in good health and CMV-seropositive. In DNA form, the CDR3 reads TGTGCCAGCAGTACCGGGACTGTTAACACCGGGGAGCTGTTTTTT. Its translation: CASSTGTVNTGELFF.